The rows below give T cell receptor beta chains drawn from one sample of a study of STAT3 mutations in large granular lymphocyte leukemia. This table comes from immunoSEQ multiplex PCR, and its TCRdb copy is limited to in-frame clones, with some not included. In the table there are about 7,700 clones, over 70% of which are singletons. Sequencing was performed on peripheral blood mononuclear cells. Receptors were obtained from a woman in her thirties or forties with T-cell large granular lymphocyte leukemia. Some clones in this sample may be carry-over from other donors' samples. Both conserved end residues are part of each CDR3. A D gene is named only where the DNA matches it firmly. The size entry is marked missing in some rows and otherwise reads once, few, many or a size class.

size	V	J	D	DNA	CDR3
.	TRBV7-9	TRBJ2-7	.	TGTGCCAGCAGCTTAGGGGGTACCAACGAGCAGTACTTC	CASSLGGTNEQYF
once	TRBV5-4	TRBJ2-1	.	TGTGCCTTCTTAGGTGGGGCTAGAAGGGCAAATGAGCAGTTCTTC	CAFLGGARRANEQFF
.	TRBV5-6	TRBJ1-2	TRBD1	TGTGCCAGCAGCTTACGGGACAGGGGGAACTATGGCTACACCTTC	CASSLRDRGNYGYTF
.	TRBV4-1	TRBJ2-6	.	TGCGCCAGCAGTGCCGTCCCCTCTGGGGCCAACGTCCTGACTTTC	CASSAVPSGANVLTF
.	TRBV18	TRBJ2-4	.	TGTGCCAGCTCAGAGCAGGACATCAACATTCAGTACTTC	CASSEQDINIQYF
.	TRBV6-6	TRBJ2-7	TRBD1	TGTGCCAGCAGCAAGGGACAGCCGTCCTACGAGCAGTACTTC	CASSKGQPSYEQYF
.	TRBV29-1	TRBJ1-1	.	TGCAGCGTTGAAGGGGAGGCAGGGTCAGACACTGAAGCTTTCTTT	CSVEGEAGSDTEAFF
.	TRBV6-5	TRBJ1-2	.	TGTGCCAGCAGTTACGGGACGGTCCCTAACTATGGCTACACCTTC	CASSYGTVPNYGYTF
once	TRBV5-4	TRBJ2-7	.	TGTGCCAGCAGCTTTCGGGGTAGCGAGGCAAGGCAGTACTTC	CASSFRGSEARQYF
.	TRBV5-1	TRBJ1-3	TRBD1	TGCGCCAGCAGCTTGCGCCCCGACAGGGGATCTGGAAACACCATATATTTT	CASSLRPDRGSGNTIYF
.	TRBV5-1	TRBJ1-2	.	TGCGCCAGCAGCTCGACGGGCGGCTATGGCTACACCTTC	CASSSTGGYGYTF
medium-sized	TRBV6-6	TRBJ2-1	.	TGTGCCAGCAGTTACGAGGACTACCGATACAATGAGCAGTTCTTC	CASSYEDYRYNEQFF
.	TRBV5-4	TRBJ1-2	.	TGTGCCAGCAGCTTGGACAGCACCTCCGGGAACTATGGCTACACCTTC	CASSLDSTSGNYGYTF
.	TRBV5-1	TRBJ2-7	TRBD2	TGCGCCAGCAGCACTAGCGGGGGGTCCACCTACGAGCAGTACTTC	CASSTSGGSTYEQYF
once	TRBV18	TRBJ2-2	.	TGTGCCAGCTCACCCCTGATGGAGGGGTCCGGGGAGCTGTTTTTT	CASSPLMEGSGELFF
.	TRBV18	TRBJ2-7	.	TGTGCCAGCTCACCACCGGACAGACCAGCCTACGAGCAGTACTTC	CASSPPDRPAYEQYF
.	TRBV6-6	TRBJ1-2	.	TGTGCCAGCAGCAGTAGAACCGGTGATCTGAGCGGCTACACCTTC	CASSSRTGDLSGYTF
.	TRBV18	TRBJ1-1	.	TGTGCCAGCTCACCAGCAGCGAACACTGAAGCTTTCTTT	CASSPAANTEAFF
.	TRBV30	TRBJ1-1	.	TGTGCCTGGAGTGTACAATCGAACACTGAAGCTTTCTTT	CAWSVQSNTEAFF
.	TRBV10-3	TRBJ1-3	.	TGTGCCATCAGTGAGTCCCTTGGAAACACCATATATTTT	CAISESLGNTIYF
few	TRBV4-1	TRBJ2-1	TRBD2	TGCGCCAGCCGAGGTGGGACTAGCGGGAGCTCCTACAATGAGCAGTTCTTC	CASRGGTSGSSYNEQFF
.	TRBV30	TRBJ1-2	.	TGTGCCTGGGGTCCGAAGTCGTATCCGGGCGGCTACACCTTC	CAWGPKSYPGGYTF
few	TRBV2	TRBJ1-2	TRBD1	TGTGCCAGCAGTGAAGGGGACAGGGACCCTAACTATGGCTACACCTTC	CASSEGDRDPNYGYTF
.	TRBV30	TRBJ1-2	TRBD1	TGTGCCTGGGACCTTTGGGGGACAGGGGTCACCAACTATGGCTACACCTTC	CAWDLWGTGVTNYGYTF
.	TRBV5-1	TRBJ2-7	TRBD2	TGCGCCAGCAGCGAGCGGGAAGTCTACGAGCAGTACTTC	CASSEREVYEQYF
.	TRBV5-1	TRBJ2-5	.	TGCGCCAGCAGACGGCAAGAGACCCAGTACTTC	CASRRQETQYF
.	TRBV7-9	TRBJ1-4	.	TGTGCCAGCGAGAGGGAGGGCGAAAAACTGTTTTTT	CASEREGEKLFF
.	TRBV9	TRBJ2-1	.	TGTGCCAGCAGCGGAGGGGAATACTACAATGAGCAGTTCTTC	CASSGGEYYNEQFF
.	TRBV5-1	TRBJ2-7	.	TGCGCCAGCAGCTCCGGAGGGCCCCCCTACGAGCAGTACTTC	CASSSGGPPYEQYF